This T cell receptor (beta chain) was recovered during a study of OX40 agonist ivuxolimab in advanced cancers. As for the study in general: Ivuxolimab, an antibody acting as an agonist of OX40 (CD134), was used to treat patients.

With respect to this clone: Its antigen remains unknown.

The CDR3 extends over 17 amino acids. V was clipped by 2 bases and J by 5 bases; unmatched bases: 9. Germline V gene data show CDR1 as MDHEN and CDR2 as SYDVKM. General study results and limits: At 0.1 to 3.0 mg/kg, clonal expansion of CD4+ and CD8+ blood T cells had occurred by week 6. Averaged across samples, CD8+ T cells carried more expanded clones than CD4+ did.

Produced via immunoSEQ multiplex PCR; TCRdb's table is partial and in-frame only. Of 55,000 to 65,000 clones detected, 70% to 90% appear once; the ten largest clones hold roughly 0.6%. This clonotype was sampled from an adult with an advanced solid tumor such as melanoma, head and neck, liver or kidney cancer. The source material was CD4+ or CD8+ T cells sorted from blood, sampled in a trial of the OX40 agonist ivuxolimab. The chain has TRBV28 and TRBJ2-5; 12 nucleotides align to TRBD2. In nucleotides, the CDR3 is TGTGCCAGCAGTTTACTCTCTAGCGGGAGGGCCGGGGAGACCCAGTACTTC. Protein sequence: CASSLLSSGRAGETQYF.